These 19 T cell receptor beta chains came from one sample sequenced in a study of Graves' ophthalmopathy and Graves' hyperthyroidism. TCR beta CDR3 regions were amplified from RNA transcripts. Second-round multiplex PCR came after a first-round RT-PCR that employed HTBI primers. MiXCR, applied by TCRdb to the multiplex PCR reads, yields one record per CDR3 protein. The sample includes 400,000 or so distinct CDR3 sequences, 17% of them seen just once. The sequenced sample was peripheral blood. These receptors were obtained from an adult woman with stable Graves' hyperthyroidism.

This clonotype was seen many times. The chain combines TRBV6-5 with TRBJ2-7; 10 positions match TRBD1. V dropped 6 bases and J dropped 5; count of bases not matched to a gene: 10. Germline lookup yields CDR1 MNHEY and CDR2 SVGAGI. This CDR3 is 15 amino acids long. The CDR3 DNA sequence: TGTGCCAGCAGATATCCGGGACAGGGGTTTCACGAGCAGTACTTC. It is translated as CASRYPGQGFHEQYF.

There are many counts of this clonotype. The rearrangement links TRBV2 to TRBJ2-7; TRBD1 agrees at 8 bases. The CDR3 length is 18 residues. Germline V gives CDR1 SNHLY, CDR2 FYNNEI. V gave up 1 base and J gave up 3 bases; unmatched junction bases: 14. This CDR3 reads CASSEESLVQGGNYEQYF. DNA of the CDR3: TGTGCCAGCAGTGAAGAGTCTCTTGTACAGGGGGGAAACTACGAGCAGTACTTC.

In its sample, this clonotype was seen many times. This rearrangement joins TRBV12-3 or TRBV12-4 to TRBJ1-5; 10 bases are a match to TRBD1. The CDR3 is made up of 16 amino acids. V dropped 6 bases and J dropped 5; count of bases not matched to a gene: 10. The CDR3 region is CASRRQGTGVYQPQHF. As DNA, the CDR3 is TGTGCCAGCAGGCGACAGGGGACAGGGGTTTATCAGCCCCAGCATTTT.

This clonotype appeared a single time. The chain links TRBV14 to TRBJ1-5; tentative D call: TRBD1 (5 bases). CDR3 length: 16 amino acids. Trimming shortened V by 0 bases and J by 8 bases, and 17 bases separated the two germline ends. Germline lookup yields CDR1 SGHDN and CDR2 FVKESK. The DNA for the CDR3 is TGTGCCAGCAGCCAAGATGGAGGGGCAGGGAAAGAGCCCCAGCATTTT. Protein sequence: CASSQDGGAGKEPQHF.

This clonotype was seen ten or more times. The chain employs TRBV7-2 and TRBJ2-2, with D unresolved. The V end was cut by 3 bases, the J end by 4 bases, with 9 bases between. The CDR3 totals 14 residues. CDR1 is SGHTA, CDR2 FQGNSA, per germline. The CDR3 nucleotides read TGTGCCAGCAGCTTCACCGTAGCCACCGGGGAGCTGTTTTTT. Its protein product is CASSFTVATGELFF.

The CDR3 region is CASSRTTSNYGYTF. CDR3 coding DNA: TGTGCCAGCAGTAGAACCACATCGAACTATGGCTACACCTTC. V gene TRBV28 combines with J gene TRBJ1-2; D not certain. V lost 5 bases and J 2 bases, leaving 12 bases between the germline ends. The length of the CDR3 is 14 residues. The germline V gene encodes CDR1 MDHEN and CDR2 SYDVKM.

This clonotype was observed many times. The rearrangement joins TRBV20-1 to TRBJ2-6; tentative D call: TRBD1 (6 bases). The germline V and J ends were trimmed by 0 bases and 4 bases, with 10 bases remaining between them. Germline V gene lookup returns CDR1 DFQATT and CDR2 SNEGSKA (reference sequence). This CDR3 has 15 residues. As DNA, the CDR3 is TGCAGTGCTAGAGAAACAGGGTCCGGGGCCAACGTCCTGACTTTC. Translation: CSARETGSGANVLTF.

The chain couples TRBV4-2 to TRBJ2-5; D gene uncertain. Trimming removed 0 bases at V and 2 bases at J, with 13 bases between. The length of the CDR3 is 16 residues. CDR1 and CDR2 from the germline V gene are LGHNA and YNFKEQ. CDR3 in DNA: TGTGCCAGCAGCCAAGATTTTACCAGGCTTCAAGAGACCCAGTACTTC. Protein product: CASSQDFTRLQETQYF.

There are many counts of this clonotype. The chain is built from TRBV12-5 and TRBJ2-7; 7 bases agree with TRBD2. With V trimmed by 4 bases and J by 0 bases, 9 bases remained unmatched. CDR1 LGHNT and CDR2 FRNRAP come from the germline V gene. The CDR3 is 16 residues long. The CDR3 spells CASGYAAWEGSYEQYF. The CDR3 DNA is TGTGCTAGTGGTTATGCCGCGTGGGAGGGCTCCTACGAGCAGTACTTC.

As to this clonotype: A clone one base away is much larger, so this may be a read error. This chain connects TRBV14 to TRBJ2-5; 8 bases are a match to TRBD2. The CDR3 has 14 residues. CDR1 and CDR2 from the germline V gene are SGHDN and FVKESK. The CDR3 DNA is TGTGCCAGCAGCCAAGGGGGACTAGAAGAGACCAAGTACTTC. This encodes CASSQGGLEETKYF.

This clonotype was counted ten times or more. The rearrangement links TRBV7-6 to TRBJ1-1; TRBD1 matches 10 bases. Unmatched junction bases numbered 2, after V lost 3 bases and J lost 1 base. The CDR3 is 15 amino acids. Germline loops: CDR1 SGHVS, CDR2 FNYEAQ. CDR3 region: CASSLTGGANTEAFF. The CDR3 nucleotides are TGTGCCAGCAGCTTGACAGGGGGCGCGAACACTGAAGCTTTCTTT.

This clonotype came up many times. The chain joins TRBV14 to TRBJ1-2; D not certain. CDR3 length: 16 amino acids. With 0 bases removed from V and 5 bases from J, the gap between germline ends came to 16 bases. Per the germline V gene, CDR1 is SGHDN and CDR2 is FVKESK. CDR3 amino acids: CASSQDGIPRAYGYTF. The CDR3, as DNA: TGTGCCAGCAGCCAAGATGGTATACCGAGGGCATATGGCTACACCTTC.

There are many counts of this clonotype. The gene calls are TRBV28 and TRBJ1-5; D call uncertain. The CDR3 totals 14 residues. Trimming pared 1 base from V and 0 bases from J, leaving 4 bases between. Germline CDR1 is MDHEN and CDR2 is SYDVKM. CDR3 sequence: CASSLLDSNQPQHF. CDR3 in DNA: TGTGCCAGCAGTTTATTGGATAGCAATCAGCCCCAGCATTTT.

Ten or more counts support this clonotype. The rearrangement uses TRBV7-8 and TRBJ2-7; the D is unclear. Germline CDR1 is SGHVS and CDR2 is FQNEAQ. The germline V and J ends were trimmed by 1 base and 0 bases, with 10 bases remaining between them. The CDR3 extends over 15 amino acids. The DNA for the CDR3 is TGTGCCAGCAGCTTAGGGACGAAGAGCTCCTACGAGCAGTACTTC. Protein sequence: CASSLGTKSSYEQYF.

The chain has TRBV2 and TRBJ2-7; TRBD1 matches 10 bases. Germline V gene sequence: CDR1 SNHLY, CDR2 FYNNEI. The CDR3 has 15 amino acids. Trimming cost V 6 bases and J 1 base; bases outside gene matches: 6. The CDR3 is CASRRPGQGSYEQYF. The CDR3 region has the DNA TGTGCCAGCAGGAGACCGGGACAGGGGTCCTACGAGCAGTACTTC.

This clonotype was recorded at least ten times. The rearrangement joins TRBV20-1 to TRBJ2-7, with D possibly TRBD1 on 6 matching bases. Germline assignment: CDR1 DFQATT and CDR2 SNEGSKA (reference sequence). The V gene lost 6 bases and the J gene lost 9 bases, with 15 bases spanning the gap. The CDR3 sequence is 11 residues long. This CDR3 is CSARDVTGQYF. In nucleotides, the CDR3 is TGCAGTGCGAGGGACGTGACAGGGCAGTACTTC.

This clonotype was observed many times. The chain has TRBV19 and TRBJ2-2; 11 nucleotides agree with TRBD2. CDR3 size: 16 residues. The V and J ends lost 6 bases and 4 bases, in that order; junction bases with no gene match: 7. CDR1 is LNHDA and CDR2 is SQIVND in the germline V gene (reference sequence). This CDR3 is CASSIIAGGPTGELFF. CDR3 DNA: TGTGCCAGTAGCATAATAGCGGGAGGGCCCACCGGGGAGCTGTTTTTT.

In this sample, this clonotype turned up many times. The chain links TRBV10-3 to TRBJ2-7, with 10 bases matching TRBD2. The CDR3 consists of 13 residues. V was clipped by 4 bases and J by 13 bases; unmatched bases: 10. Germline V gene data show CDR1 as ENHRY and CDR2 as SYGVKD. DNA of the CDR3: TGTGCCATCAGTGGATCTAGCGGGAGCGATTCTTACTTC. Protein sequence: CAISGSSGSDSYF.

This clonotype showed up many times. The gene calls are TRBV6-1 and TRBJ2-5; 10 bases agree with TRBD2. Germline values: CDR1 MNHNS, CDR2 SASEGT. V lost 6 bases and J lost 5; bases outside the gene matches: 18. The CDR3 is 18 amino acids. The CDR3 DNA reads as TGTGCCAGCAGACCGGGTCCGTATAGACTAGCGGGTCCCGAGACCCAGTACTTC. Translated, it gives CASRPGPYRLAGPETQYF.